This TCR beta chain came from a study of blood T cell repertoires in COVID-19. Study-level information: COVID-19 samples from acute and convalescent phases originated in the United States, Italy and Spain.

In the source study's methods: Estimated nucleated cell counts came from reference gene primer amplification. The protocol was immunoSEQ multiplex PCR, while the TCRdb copy is restricted to in-frame clones and leaves out a portion. V and J calls and clone size come straight from that table; D and trimming were deduced from the DNA. The repertoire holds 270,000 or so clones, 85% to 90% seen once, with roughly 2.2% in the top ten. Germline CDR1 and CDR2: SGHTA and FQGNSA. The CDR3 spans 14 residues. The V end was cut by 0 bases, the J end by 3 bases, with 7 bases between. The J gene is TRBJ2-3, the V gene TRBV7-2; D ambiguous. Specimen: peripheral blood. The sequence derives from a woman aged 55-70 years with COVID-19, enrolled during active disease. CDR3 sequence reads: CASSLAAPTDTQYF. The CDR3 DNA reads as TGTGCCAGCAGCTTAGCGGCCCCTACAGATACGCAGTATTTT.